This T cell receptor (beta chain) emerged from a study of T cell responses to AZD1222 COVID-19 vaccine. Points from the study as a whole: There were mostly white British donors and more females than males, and clonal diversity was possibly underestimated.

For this clone: Its antigen is as yet unknown.

Only in-frame clones appear in the TCRdb table, and some are missing; sequencing was by immunoSEQ multiplex PCR. The repertoire holds around 100,000 clones, with 91% as singletons. CDR1 LNHDA and CDR2 SQIVND come from the germline V gene (reference sequence). CDR3 size: 14 residues. With 4 bases removed from V and 7 bases from J, the gap between germline ends came to 14 bases. Sequenced here: peripheral blood, sampled on day 0 of AZD1222 vaccination. The chain has TRBV19 and TRBJ1-5, with D perhaps TRBD1 (5 bases). This TCR was sampled from an adult in good health. CDR3 region: CASSTNRRSQPQHF. CDR3 sequence (DNA): TGTGCCAGTAGTACCAACAGGAGATCCCAGCCCCAGCATTTT.